This entry concerns a single T cell receptor beta chain. The antigen it binds to is not known. Base qualities were left out, and no much larger clone turns up one base away. In total, 500 to 700 healthy bone marrow donors made up the cohort. Cohort members were all nominally healthy when sampled, although unrecorded immune exposures were likely present. The donor tested CMV seronegative and was one of the 352 seronegative cohort members. A peripheral blood sample was provided by each donor, and peripheral blood mononuclear cells were used for TCR beta sequencing. Genomic DNA extraction from the blood cell samples was performed with the Qiagen DNeasy Blood Extraction Kit. From a lookup of the germline V gene, CDR1 and CDR2 are MNHNS and SASEGT. From V the trimming removes 1 base and from J it removes 5 bases, while the gene matches leave 4 bases of the junction unaccounted for. Spanning cysteine to phenylalanine, the CDR3 consists of 14 amino acids. Only the CDR3 DNA is retained, 42 bases long and in frame from the first base.

The library was produced with the immunoSEQ multiplex PCR assay. For the multiplex PCR, a mixture combining 60 forward primers for TCR Vbeta segments and 13 reverse primers for TCR Jbeta segments was used. Amplification of the CDR3 region of rearranged TCR beta genes was performed with a multiplex PCR assay on genomic DNA. Amplified TCR beta libraries were sequenced as 87-base-pair reads on the Illumina HiSeq System. The original pipeline was this. Across the 500 to 700 repertoires, a later analysis counted tens of millions of unique TCR beta chains, 9.5 million to 12 million of which were shared by at least two donors. To remove PCR and sequencing errors, raw reads were error-corrected and collapsed into unique sequences using a nearest-neighbor algorithm that merged closely related sequences. V, D and J gene segments were assigned by aligning CDR3 sequences to IMGT reference sequences. For a sequence to be retained, a match of at least six nucleotides to both a V gene segment and a J gene segment was required. Rearrangements were classified as productive when the CDR3 lacked stop codons and remained in frame with V and J, and all other rearrangements were classified as non-productive. Following IMGT convention, CDR3 was defined as the stretch from the second conserved V-encoded cysteine to the conserved J-encoded phenylalanine. The earlier analysis of some 600 of the donors excluded sequences that lacked an unambiguous match to a single V gene segment. In an earlier analysis of approximately 610 of the donors, V segments were called functional above 56.7% productive rearrangements and were called segregating when the between-donor standard deviation exceeded 5%. A statistical classification framework was built to diagnose cytomegalovirus status from the catalog of TCR beta chain sequences. V and J gene assignment, in a later analysis, came from comparing TCR nucleotide sequences with IMGT/GENE-DB human TR gene sequences. The TCRdist pipeline was used in a later analysis to assign CDR3 sequences and most-parsimonious VDJ recombination scenarios. In a later analysis, each TCR beta chain was defined by its CDR3 amino acid sequence together with its V-gene family, and reads lacking a unique V-gene family were excluded. As a way to deal with suspected cross-contamination and a sequencing artifact, a later analysis dropped 500 to 700 nucleotide sequences that were highly shared and had low generation probability. In a later analysis, a clonal expansion index was calculated for each public chain from normalized within-repertoire ranks of inferred template counts. A later analysis computed generation probabilities with a VDJ recombination model fitted to out-of-frame rearrangements, and checked the results against IGoR. In a later analysis, hypergeometric tests were used to score TCR-TCR, TCR-HLA and TCR-CMV co-occurrence, with a repertoire-size bias correction applied to TCR pairs. To estimate false discovery rates, a later analysis permuted the HLA or CMV assignments 20 times. In a later analysis, co-occurring TCRs were grouped with DBSCAN, and TCRdist sequence similarity was added when clustering was performed within HLA-allele-positive subsets. Repertoires with fewer than 30,000 or more than 120,000 public chains, plus five repertoires with anomalous nucleotide sharing, were excluded from co-occurrence clustering. Sourced from immuneACCESS, this table was stored by TCRdb with only in-frame sequences that have V and J called. A share of the clones is absent; for the studies checked, an unresolved V gene accounts for under half, and the remainder has no known explanation. Clone size and the V and J calls come from that table; the DNA yielded D and trimming. The sample table contains roughly 140,000 clones; only one count was recorded for roughly 79% of them. The top ten clonotypes cover roughly 2.8% of the sample.

These data are taken from a study of cytomegalovirus exposure and HLA in healthy donors (TCRdb year 2017). For the study in its entirety: An earlier analysis of 587 of the donors reported 276 Gb of sequence data and about 120 million unique TCR beta sequences obtained from around 170 million T cells. An early release that covered roughly 600 HLA-typed donors contained approximately 300 gigabases of sequencing data and 75 million to 100 million unique TCR sequences. Among the roughly 400 genotyped donors, approximately 81% belonged to the genetic ancestry cluster associated with self-reported Caucasian donors. The study aimed to test whether signatures of past pathogen exposure could be identified by cataloging public T cell receptors. The T cell repertoires of roughly 660 subjects were profiled by immunosequencing and related to cytomegalovirus serostatus. A separate validation cohort of some 130 different subjects was used in addition to the roughly 720-subject first cohort. To predict cytomegalovirus infection status, the study brought together high-throughput TCR immunosequencing, statistical association of individual TCRs with disease status, and machine learning. To study patterns of TCR occurrence, a later analysis re-analyzed previously published TCR beta repertoires from just over 650 donors and added high-resolution HLA genotyping. Rather than drawing on any new phenotypic data, the later analysis identified candidate immune exposures from TCR beta sequences and the way those sequences occurred across donors. An earlier analysis of several hundred of the donors used high-throughput TCR beta sequencing to judge whether each TCR beta V gene segment behaved as functional or pseudogenic. Donor age, sex, ethnicity and CMV serostatus were collected together with the repertoire data. A later genetic analysis used genome-wide SNP genotypes for 398 of the 666 donors, treating that subset as a discovery cohort. All discovery cohort repertoires had been generated on a single sequencing platform. HLA typing included class I and class II loci at four-digit resolution. The number of donors typed differed by locus, with about 620-630 for A, B, C, DRB1 and DQB1, around 500 for DQA1, under 610 for DPA1, and about 450 for DPB1. Four to six DR-DQ haplotypes were handled as single units for association and clustering because linkage in the cohort was strong. Among roughly 400 genotyped donors of the cohort, an average of approximately 240,000 unique TCR beta nucleotide sequences were sequenced per donor, roughly 20% of them non-productive.

The full study reports these points: At a false discovery rate of 0.05, a later analysis linked roughly 17,000 TCR beta sequences to specific HLA alleles. Compared with the roughly 670-donor mean, donors in an Asian-associated ancestry cluster had fewer N-insertions in productive TCRs, according to a later genetic analysis. The sequencing pipeline was judged likely to have produced a cluster of highly shared sequence variants as a technical artifact. In both the original and validation cohorts, the classifier was reported to diagnose cytomegalovirus status with high specificity and sensitivity. Roughly uniform sequencing depth across donors was assumed in presence/absence analyses, although this assumption may not hold. Linkage disequilibrium might explain the correlated functional status among segregating V segments, but an unknown experimental factor could not be ruled out. Most TCR sequences were seen in very few donors, while some public TCRs were found in many individuals. CMV serostatus was the only immune exposure information available for the cohort. This cohort had only TCR beta chains sequenced, and the lack of alpha or paired-chain data limited which features could be detected. Several of the top co-occurrence clusters appeared to be linked to parvovirus B19, influenza, CMV and Epstein-Barr virus, according to a later analysis. A later analysis found that TCR association rates varied across HLA loci, with DRB1 alleles showing the most associated TCRs and HLA-C alleles the fewest. Broadly in line with IMGT annotations, most TCR beta V segments showed up in productive rearrangements about 87% or about 30% of the time in an earlier analysis of several hundred of the donors. A few of the identified cytomegalovirus-associated TCR beta chains were confirmed in vitro to be specific for cytomegalovirus antigens. In a later analysis, HLA-associated TCR beta chains showed more clonal expansion and lower generation probabilities than non-associated chains that were equally common. The study listed 164 TCR beta chains as associated with cytomegalovirus. In a later analysis, most CMV-associated TCR beta chains were found to appear HLA-restricted, with HLA associations seemingly driven largely by CMV exposure. A further reported finding was that TCR beta sequences accurately predicted the HLA-A and HLA-B alleles for most subjects in the first cohort. Strong co-occurrence of HLA alleles, especially DR and DQ, made assigning TCR associations to individual alleles difficult. An association between a missense DCLRE1C variant and V-gene and J-gene trimming of TCR beta chains was found in a later genetic analysis and replicated in an independent cohort. The authors suggested that the approach could potentially be extended to other disease states and immunological phenotypes. Some IMGT-functional V segments, including TRBV6-2 and TRBV6-3, could not be distinguished by the 87-base-pair reads and were therefore excluded. HLA typing was unavailable for some donors at each locus, so association tests used only the typed subset. Because counts were too low, around 17 rarely observed V segments, including chromosome 9 orphons, were left out of the earlier analysis of several hundred of the donors.

What was sequenced was PBMCs. The chain was built from TRBV6-1 and TRBJ2-5; 7 nucleotides in the junction match TRBD1. The TCR comes from a male donor in good health and CMV-seronegative. The sequenced DNA is TGTGCCAGCAGTGAAGAGATGACAGGGGAGACCCAGTACTTC. Its product reads: CASSEEMTGETQYF.